Listed below are T cell receptor beta chains from one sample, sequenced in a study of early T cells in non-severe SARS-CoV-2 infection. TCRdb ran MiXCR on the 5' RACE reads and lists one entry per CDR3 protein. The sample holds around 57,000 distinct CDR3 sequences, 10% to 14% seen once. Material: whole blood. These receptor sequences come from an adult who was a healthcare worker with PCR-confirmed SARS-CoV-2 infection or an uninfected control (not recorded which). The CDR3 runs from the conserved cysteine through the conserved F or W. D genes are given only for firm matches. Clone size is shown for a subset of rows, as once, few, many or a class of expanded clone.

J gene,clone size,D gene,V gene,CDR3 protein,CDR3 DNA
TRBJ1-3,many,-,TRBV6-4,CASSDGLGRDSGNTIYF,TGTGCCAGCAGTGACGGACTGGGGAGAGATTCTGGAAACACCATATATTTT
TRBJ2-1,-,-,TRBV12-3/TRBV12-4,CASSPKGEGEQFF,TGTGCCAGCAGCCCTAAGGGGGAAGGTGAGCAGTTCTTC
TRBJ2-5,few,-,TRBV10-3,CAIGAGSSETQYF,TGTGCCATCGGGGCAGGGTCTTCAGAGACCCAGTACTTC
TRBJ2-1,few,TRBD2,TRBV10-3,CAISEFRGGLFDEQFF,TGTGCCATCAGTGAATTTCGGGGGGGCCTTTTCGATGAGCAGTTCTTC
TRBJ2-1,-,TRBD2,TRBV6-1,CASSRTRAELNNEQFF,TGTGCCAGCAGTAGGACTAGGGCGGAATTAAACAATGAGCAGTTCTTC
TRBJ2-7,few,TRBD1,TRBV7-9,CASSPQGRPYEQYF,TGTGCCAGCAGCCCACAGGGGCGACCCTACGAGCAGTACTTC
TRBJ1-5,-,-,TRBV7-8,CASSLRQGGQPQHF,TGTGCCAGCAGCTTAAGGCAGGGAGGGCAGCCCCAGCATTTT
TRBJ1-1,few,-,TRBV19,CASSIDRGGTEAFF,TGTGCCAGTAGTATAGACAGGGGTGGAACTGAAGCTTTCTTT
TRBJ2-3,few,TRBD2,TRBV5-1,CASSLALAPDTQYF,TGCGCCAGCAGCTTGGCACTAGCGCCAGATACGCAGTATTTT
TRBJ2-3,many,-,TRBV29-1,CSVPTDLQVADTQYF,TGCAGCGTGCCGACCGACCTTCAGGTCGCAGATACGCAGTATTTT
TRBJ1-2,-,-,TRBV29-1,CSVRSGAWTDYGYTF,TGCAGCGTTCGTTCCGGGGCCTGGACGGACTATGGCTACACCTTC
TRBJ1-5,many,-,TRBV11-2,CASSLEINQPQHF,TGTGCCAGCAGCTTGGAGATAAATCAGCCCCAGCATTTT
TRBJ1-2,-,TRBD1,TRBV6-5,CASREQGVAYGYTF,TGTGCCAGCAGGGAACAGGGGGTTGCGTATGGCTACACCTTC
TRBJ2-1,many,-,TRBV12-3/TRBV12-4,CASSLVREQFF,TGTGCCAGCAGTTTAGTTCGAGAGCAGTTCTTC
TRBJ2-5,many,-,TRBV9,CASSGSGTPQETQYF,TGTGCCAGCAGCGGATCCGGGACACCCCAAGAGACCCAGTACTTC
TRBJ2-7,-,TRBD2,TRBV6-1,CASTSSGGIYEQYF,TGTGCCAGCACATCGAGCGGGGGTATCTACGAGCAGTACTTC
TRBJ2-7,many,-,TRBV18,CASSPGISYEQYF,TGTGCCAGCTCACCCGGGATTTCCTACGAGCAGTACTTC
TRBJ2-3,-,-,TRBV19,CASRNHTDTQYF,TGTGCCAGTAGGAATCATACAGATACGCAGTATTTT
TRBJ2-6,few,-,TRBV6-5,CASSYSVGAQSSYVLTF,TGTGCCAGCAGTTACTCAGTAGGGGCACAGAGCTCGTACGTCCTGACTTTC
TRBJ2-4,many,-,TRBV18,CASSPQRAKNIQYF,TGTGCCAGCTCTCCGCAGAGGGCCAAAAACATTCAGTACTTC
TRBJ2-1,-,-,TRBV20-1,CGTTAGGRSSYNEQFF,TGCGGGACGACAGCCGGGGGGCGAAGCTCCTACAATGAGCAGTTCTTC
TRBJ2-3,few,-,TRBV7-9,CASSLARGPDTQYF,TGTGCCAGCAGCTTAGCCCGGGGCCCAGATACGCAGTATTTT
TRBJ2-7,many,-,TRBV1,CTSSMGEGQGGYEQYF,TGCACCAGCAGCATGGGTGAGGGACAGGGGGGGTACGAGCAGTACTTC
TRBJ1-1,many,-,TRBV6-2/TRBV6-3,CASRNRVANTEAFF,TGTGCCAGCCGAAACAGGGTAGCGAACACTGAAGCTTTCTTT
TRBJ1-4,few,-,TRBV13,CASRRQAKVRTNEKLFF,TGTGCCAGCAGAAGGCAGGCCAAGGTGCGGACTAATGAAAAACTGTTTTTT
TRBJ2-1,few,-,TRBV4-1,CASRHRLASYNEQFF,TGCGCCAGCCGGCACCGGCTCGCCTCCTACAATGAGCAGTTCTTC
TRBJ2-1,many,TRBD2,TRBV14,CASSQRSLAGPEQFF,TGTGCCAGCAGCCAACGGTCGCTAGCGGGGCCCGAGCAGTTCTTC
TRBJ1-1,few,TRBD1,TRBV20-1,CSAGVDRVRTEAFF,TGCAGTGCTGGAGTGGACAGGGTCCGCACTGAAGCTTTCTTT
TRBJ2-5,many,TRBD2,TRBV11-2,CASSLSGGRQYF,TGTGCCAGCAGCTTGTCGGGGGGGCGACAGTACTTC
TRBJ2-7,-,-,TRBV28,CASRTRGRLEQYF,TGTGCCAGCAGAACCAGGGGCCGGCTCGAGCAGTACTTC
TRBJ1-2,-,TRBD1,TRBV5-1,CASSLATGWTNYGYTF,TGCGCCAGCAGCTTGGCGACAGGGTGGACTAACTATGGCTACACCTTC
TRBJ2-1,-,-,TRBV30,CAWRVRLVGEQFF,TGTGCCTGGAGGGTACGACTTGTCGGTGAGCAGTTCTTC
TRBJ2-3,-,-,TRBV7-9,CASSFTGLDTDTQYF,TGTGCCAGCAGCTTTACAGGGTTGGACACAGATACGCAGTATTTT
TRBJ2-3,-,-,TRBV4-2,CASSQRGGTDTQYF,TGTGCCAGCAGCCAACGTGGCGGCACAGATACGCAGTATTTT
TRBJ2-3,many,TRBD2,TRBV7-9,CASSSGLAGGSDTQYF,TGTGCCAGCAGCTCAGGACTAGCGGGGGGATCAGATACGCAGTATTTT
TRBJ1-1,many,TRBD1,TRBV20-1,CSARGGQAGEAFF,TGCAGTGCTAGAGGAGGACAGGCTGGTGAAGCTTTCTTT
TRBJ1-5,many,-,TRBV29-1,CSVARGGDQPQHF,TGCAGCGTTGCCCGCGGGGGCGATCAGCCCCAGCATTTT
TRBJ2-3,many,-,TRBV19,CASRVRGADTQYF,TGTGCCAGTAGGGTCAGGGGCGCAGATACGCAGTATTTT
TRBJ2-3,-,TRBD1,TRBV12-3/TRBV12-4,CASTTLTTGRSDTQYF,TGTGCCAGCACCACACTAACGACAGGGCGGTCAGATACGCAGTATTTT
TRBJ2-1,-,TRBD2,TRBV4-3,CASSQGPGLEVEQFF,TGCGCCAGCAGCCAAGGCCCGGGACTAGAGGTTGAGCAGTTCTTC
TRBJ2-7,many,TRBD2,TRBV18,CASSRGLAGDEQYF,TGTGCCAGCTCACGTGGACTAGCGGGGGACGAGCAGTACTTC
TRBJ2-3,few,TRBD2,TRBV12-3/TRBV12-4,CASSSGTSGWGTQYF,TGTGCCAGCAGTTCTGGGACTAGCGGGTGGGGTACGCAGTATTTT
TRBJ2-1,many,TRBD2,TRBV7-2,CASSLWLALAGGSRSYNEQFF,TGTGCCAGCAGCCTCTGGCTTGCCCTAGCGGGGGGCTCCCGGTCCTACAATGAGCAGTTCTTC
TRBJ2-1,many,-,TRBV3-1,CASSAYNEQFF,TGTGCCAGCAGCGCTTACAATGAGCAGTTCTTC
TRBJ1-2,many,TRBD1,TRBV7-2,CASSLGETGPANYGYTF,TGTGCCAGCAGCTTGGGGGAGACAGGGCCAGCTAACTATGGCTACACCTTC
TRBJ2-4,many,-,TRBV4-2,CASSQETKGGPKNIQYF,TGTGCCAGCAGCCAGGAGACCAAGGGGGGGCCCAAAAACATTCAGTACTTC
TRBJ1-1,many,TRBD1,TRBV24-1,CATSSRDRAEAFF,TGTGCCACCAGTTCCCGGGACAGGGCTGAAGCTTTCTTT
TRBJ2-7,many,TRBD1,TRBV6-2/TRBV6-3,CASSYRQGPYEQYF,TGTGCCAGCAGTTACCGACAGGGGCCCTACGAGCAGTACTTC
TRBJ2-3,-,-,TRBV18,CASSPRGHGDTQYF,TGTGCCAGCTCACCCCGGGGCCACGGGGATACGCAGTATTTT
TRBJ2-3,few,-,TRBV5-1,CASSPYRGAMTDTQYF,TGCGCCAGCAGCCCGTATCGGGGGGCAATGACAGATACGCAGTATTTT
TRBJ2-2,few,TRBD1,TRBV10-3,CATRGQGAAGELFF,TGTGCCACACGGGGACAGGGGGCGGCCGGGGAGCTGTTTTTT
TRBJ1-2,-,-,TRBV29-1,CSANSGTYGYTF,TGCAGCGCAAATTCGGGAACTTATGGCTACACCTTC
TRBJ2-7,many,-,TRBV20-1,CSARALKRGSLLEQYF,TGCAGTGCTAGAGCCCTAAAACGGGGCTCCCTTTTAGAGCAGTACTTC
TRBJ2-4,few,-,TRBV19,CATGDITAKNIQYF,TGTGCCACGGGGGACATTACGGCCAAAAACATTCAGTACTTC
TRBJ2-7,many,-,TRBV10-2,CASSEEPHYEQYF,TGCGCCAGCAGTGAGGAACCACATTACGAGCAGTACTTC
TRBJ1-6,-,-,TRBV4-1,CASSHPSGSSSPLHF,TGCGCCAGCAGCCACCCTTCAGGGTCCTCTTCACCCCTCCACTTT
TRBJ2-1,few,-,TRBV6-2/TRBV6-3,CASSPDVPVYNEQFF,TGTGCCAGCAGCCCCGACGTCCCGGTCTACAATGAGCAGTTCTTC
TRBJ2-6,many,-,TRBV5-1,CASSLPRTFGANVLTF,TGCGCCAGCAGCTTGCCGAGGACCTTCGGGGCCAACGTCCTGACTTTC
TRBJ2-6,many,TRBD1,TRBV27,CASSLFLAGDGTGNSGANVLTF,TGTGCCAGCAGTTTATTTCTAGCTGGAGACGGGACAGGTAACTCTGGGGCCAACGTCCTGACTTTC